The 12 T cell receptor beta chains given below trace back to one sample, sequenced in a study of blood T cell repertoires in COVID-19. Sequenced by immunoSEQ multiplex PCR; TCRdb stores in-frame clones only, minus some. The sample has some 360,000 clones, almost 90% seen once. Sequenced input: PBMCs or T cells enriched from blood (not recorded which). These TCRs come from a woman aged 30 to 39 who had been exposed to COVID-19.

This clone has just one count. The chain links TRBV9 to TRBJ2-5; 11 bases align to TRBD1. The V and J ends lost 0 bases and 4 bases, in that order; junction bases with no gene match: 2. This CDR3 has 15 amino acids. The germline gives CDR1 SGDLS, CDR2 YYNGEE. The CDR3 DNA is TGTGCCAGCAGCGTAGTCGGGACAGGGGGAGAGACCCAGTACTTC. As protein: CASSVVGTGGETQYF.

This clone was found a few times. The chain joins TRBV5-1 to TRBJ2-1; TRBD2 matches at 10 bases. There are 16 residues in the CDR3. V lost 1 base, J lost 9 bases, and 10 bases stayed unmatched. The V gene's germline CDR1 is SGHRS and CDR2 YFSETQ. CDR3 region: CASSLLAGAVKGEQFF. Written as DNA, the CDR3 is TGCGCCAGCAGCTTGCTAGCGGGAGCCGTAAAGGGTGAGCAGTTCTTC.

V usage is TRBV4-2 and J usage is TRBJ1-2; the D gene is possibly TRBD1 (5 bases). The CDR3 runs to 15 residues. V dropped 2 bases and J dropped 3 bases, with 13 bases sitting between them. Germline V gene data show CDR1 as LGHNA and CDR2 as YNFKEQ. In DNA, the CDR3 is TGTGCCAGCAGCCAAAACTGGGGGGGAGACTATGGCTACACCTTC. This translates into CASSQNWGGDYGYTF.

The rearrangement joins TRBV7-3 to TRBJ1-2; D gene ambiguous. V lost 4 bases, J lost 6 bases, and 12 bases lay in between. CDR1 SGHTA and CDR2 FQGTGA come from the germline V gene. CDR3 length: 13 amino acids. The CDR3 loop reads CASSSPNMDGYTF. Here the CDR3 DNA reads TGTGCCAGCAGCTCCCCCAACATGGATGGCTACACCTTC.

CDR3 nucleotide sequence: TGTGCCAGCAGCCAAGGAGGGAGATGGGGCTACACCTTC. This translates into CASSQGGRWGYTF. The chain has TRBV14 and TRBJ1-2; no firm D call. Between the trimmed V and J ends, which lost 1 base and 8 bases, there was a span of 11 bases. This CDR3 region has 13 residues. Germline CDR1 and CDR2: SGHDN and FVKESK. Looking up the rest from reference TRBV14 and TRBJ1-2 gives the full variable domain: EAGVTQFPSHSVIEKGQTVTLRCDPISGHDNLYWYRRVMGKEIKFLLHFVKESKQDESGMPNNRFLAERTGGTYSTLKVQPAELEDSGVYFCASSQGGRWGYTFGSGTRLTVV.

CDR3: CASSEWCPGYSPHQETQYF. DNA of the CDR3: TGTGCCAGCAGTGAGTGGTGTCCAGGGTACTCCCCCCACCAAGAGACCCAGTACTTC. The chain links TRBV6-4 to TRBJ2-5; D possibly corresponds to TRBD1 (5 bases). The CDR3 totals 19 residues. Germline V lookup: CDR1 MRHNA, CDR2 SNTAGT. Trimming stripped 3 bases from V and 0 bases from J, with 23 bases between.

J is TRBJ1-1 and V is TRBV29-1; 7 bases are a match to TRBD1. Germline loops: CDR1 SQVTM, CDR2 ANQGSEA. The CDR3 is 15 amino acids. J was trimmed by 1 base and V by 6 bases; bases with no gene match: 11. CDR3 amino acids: CSVIWTGAPNTEAFF. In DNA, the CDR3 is TGCAGCGTAATCTGGACAGGAGCTCCGAACACTGAAGCTTTCTTT.

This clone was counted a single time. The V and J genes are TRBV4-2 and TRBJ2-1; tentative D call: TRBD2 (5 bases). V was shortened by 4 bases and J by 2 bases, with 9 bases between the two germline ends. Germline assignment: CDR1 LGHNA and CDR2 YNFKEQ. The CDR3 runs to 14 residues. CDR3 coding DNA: TGTGCCAGCAGCCCGTCAGCGGCCTACAATGAGCAGTTCTTC. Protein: CASSPSAAYNEQFF.

The CDR3 DNA follows: TGTGCCAGCAGCTTATTAACAGGGCGGGAGCAGTACTTC. This codes for CASSLLTGREQYF. The chain links TRBV13 to TRBJ2-7; TRBD1 is a possible D gene (6 bases). The germline CDR1 and CDR2 sequences are PRHDT and FYEKMQ (reference sequence). The CDR3 spans 13 residues. The V end lost 2 bases, the J end lost 7 bases, and 12 bases lay between the germline ends.

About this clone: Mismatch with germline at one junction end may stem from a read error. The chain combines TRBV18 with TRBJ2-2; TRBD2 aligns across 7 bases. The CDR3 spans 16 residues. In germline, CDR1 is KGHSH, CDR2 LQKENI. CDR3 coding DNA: TGTGCCAGCTCACCTCGGGGGGAAGGGAACGCCGGGGAGCTGTTTTTT. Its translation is CASSPRGEGNAGELFF.

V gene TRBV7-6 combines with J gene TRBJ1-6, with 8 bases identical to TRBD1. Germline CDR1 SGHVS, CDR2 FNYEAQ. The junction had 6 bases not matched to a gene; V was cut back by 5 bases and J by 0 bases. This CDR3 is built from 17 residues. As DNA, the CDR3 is TGTGCCAGCAGCCCGGGACAGGCCAGCTCCTATAATTCACCCCTCCACTTT. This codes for CASSPGQASSYNSPLHF.

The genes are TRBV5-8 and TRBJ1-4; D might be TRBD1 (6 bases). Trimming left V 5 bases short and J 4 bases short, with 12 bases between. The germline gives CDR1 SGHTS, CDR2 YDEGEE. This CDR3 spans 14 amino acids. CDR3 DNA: TGTGCCAGCAGTACTGGGACACTTAATGAAAAACTGTTTTTT. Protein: CASSTGTLNEKLFF.